The present T cell receptor beta chain was sequenced within a study of T cell changes during pregnancy in multiple sclerosis. The CDR3 contains 17 residues. Germline V gives CDR1 LGHNA, CDR2 YSLEER. Trimming stripped 0 bases from V and 0 bases from J, with 14 bases between. Assay: immunoSEQ multiplex PCR; the TCRdb copy retains only in-frame clones and omits some. Of 34,000 or so clones in the sample, approximately 90% were seen once. J is TRBJ1-1 and V is TRBV4-3, with D unclear. This receptor was obtained from a female donor in good health, enrolled as a control in a pregnancy study. Specimen: peripheral blood, collected in the second trimester of pregnancy. Written as DNA, the CDR3 is TGCGCCAGCAGCCAAGAAACGGTCAGGTCCGTGAACACTGAAGCTTTCTTT. Translation: CASSQETVRSVNTEAFF.